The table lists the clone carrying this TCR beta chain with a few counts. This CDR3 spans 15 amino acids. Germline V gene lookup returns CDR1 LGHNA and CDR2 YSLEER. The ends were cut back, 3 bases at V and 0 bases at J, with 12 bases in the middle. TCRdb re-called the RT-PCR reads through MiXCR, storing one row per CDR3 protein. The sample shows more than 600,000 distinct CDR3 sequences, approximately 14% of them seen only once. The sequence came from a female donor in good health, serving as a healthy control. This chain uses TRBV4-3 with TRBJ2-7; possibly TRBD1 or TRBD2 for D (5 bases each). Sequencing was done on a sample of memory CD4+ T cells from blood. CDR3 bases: TGCGCCAGCAGCCAGATGGCAGGGAGCTCCTACGAGCAGTACTTC. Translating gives CASSQMAGSSYEQYF.